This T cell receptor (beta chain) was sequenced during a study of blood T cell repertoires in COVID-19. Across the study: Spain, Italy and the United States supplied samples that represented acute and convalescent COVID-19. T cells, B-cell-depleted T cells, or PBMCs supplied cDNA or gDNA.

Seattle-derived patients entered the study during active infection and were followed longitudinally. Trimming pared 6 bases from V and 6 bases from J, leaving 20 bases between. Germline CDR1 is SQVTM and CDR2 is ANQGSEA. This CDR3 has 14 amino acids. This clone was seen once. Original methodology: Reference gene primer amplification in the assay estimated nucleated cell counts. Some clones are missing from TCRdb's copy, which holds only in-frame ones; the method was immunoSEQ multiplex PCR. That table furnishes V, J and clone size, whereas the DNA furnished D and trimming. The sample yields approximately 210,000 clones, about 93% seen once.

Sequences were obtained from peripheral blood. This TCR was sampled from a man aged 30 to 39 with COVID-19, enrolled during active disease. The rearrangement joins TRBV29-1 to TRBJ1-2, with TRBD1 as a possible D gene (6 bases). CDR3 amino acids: CSVDGRGGPHGYTF. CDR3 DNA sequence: TGCAGCGTAGACGGAAGAGGGGGACCCCATGGCTACACCTTC.